The 30 T cell receptor beta chains presented below share a single source sample, sequenced in a study of identical twins. One entry per CDR3 protein results from TCRdb running MiXCR on the 5' RACE reads. The sample lists about 240,000 distinct CDR3 sequences, over 9.5% seen once, with 9% to 10% in the top ten. Sequencing was carried out using memory T cells sorted from blood. The receptors originated from a man aged 50-60 years in good health.

As to this clonotype: This could be a read error, since a much larger clone is one nucleotide away. The rearrangement joins TRBV20-1 to TRBJ2-1; 8 positions agree with TRBD2. The CDR3 totals 15 residues. Germline values: CDR1 DFQATT, CDR2 SNEGSKA (reference sequence). CDR3 DNA sequence: TGCAGTGCTTTTGAGCGGGAGAGATCCTACAATGAGCAGTCCTTC. Amino acids: CSAFERERSYNEQSF.

This clonotype has ten or more counts. The chain joins TRBV9 to TRBJ2-3; D not certain. There are 11 residues in the CDR3. V was cut by 5 bases and J by 6 bases, with 7 bases left in between. Germline V CDR1 and CDR2: SGDLS, YYNGEE. The CDR3 DNA is TGTGCCAGCAGTTCGTTGGATACGCAGTATTTT. Its protein is CASSSLDTQYF.

In its sample, this clonotype was seen a few times. The CDR3 spells CSAPGVYSGVSTDTQYF. The CDR3 region has the DNA TGCAGTGCTCCCGGGGTGTATAGCGGGGTTAGCACAGATACGCAGTATTTT. The V gene is TRBV20-1, the J gene TRBJ2-3; 8 bases fit TRBD2. J was trimmed by 0 bases and V by 5 bases; bases with no gene match: 13. This CDR3 is built from 17 residues. The germline V gene has CDR1 DFQATT and CDR2 SNEGSKA (reference sequence).

This clonotype was recorded at least ten times. The gene calls are TRBV12-3 or TRBV12-4 and TRBJ2-7, with 10 bases lining up with TRBD1. The CDR3 is 14 amino acids. V was clipped by 6 bases and J by 7 bases; unmatched bases: 9. CDR3 region: CASSPRQGASEQYF. The CDR3 coding sequence is TGTGCCAGCAGCCCCCGACAGGGGGCGAGTGAGCAGTACTTC.

This clonotype was recorded many times. The chain links TRBV6-5 to TRBJ2-7; D not resolved. The CDR3 totals 16 residues. V gave up 0 bases and J gave up 2 bases, with 14 bases separating them. The germline gives CDR1 MNHEY, CDR2 SVGAGI. The CDR3 DNA sequence: TGTGCCAGCAGTTACTCGAGGAACGGGCCGACCTACGAGCAGTACTTC. Translation gives CASSYSRNGPTYEQYF.

This chain connects TRBV4-2 to TRBJ2-2, with D maybe TRBD2 (6 bases). Germline CDR1 and CDR2: LGHNA and YNFKEQ. V lost 1 base, J lost 4 bases, and 19 bases lay in between. CDR3 length equals 18 residues. CDR3 sequence reads: CASSQVGVGTRGTGELFF. CDR3 coding DNA: TGTGCCAGCAGCCAAGTAGGAGTCGGGACTCGGGGCACCGGGGAGCTGTTTTTT.

This clonotype was observed a few times. V gene TRBV11-3 combines with J gene TRBJ2-1, with 9 bases identical to TRBD2. CDR1 and CDR2 (germline): SGHNT, YENEEA. V lost 4 bases to trimming and J lost 1 base; unmatched junction nucleotides: 20. This CDR3 has 21 residues. This CDR3 is CASSSPVASGATYVSYNEQFF. CDR3 bases: TGTGCCAGCAGCTCCCCGGTGGCTAGCGGGGCTACTTACGTATCCTACAATGAGCAGTTCTTC.

This clonotype was recorded a few times. V is TRBV20-1 and J is TRBJ2-7; 10 positions match TRBD2. The CDR3 extends over 13 amino acids. CDR1 and CDR2 from the germline V gene are DFQATT and SNEGSKA (reference sequence). V gave up 3 bases and J gave up 4 bases; unmatched junction bases: 3. The CDR3 bases are TGCAGTGCTAGTGTAGCGGGGGGATACGAGCAGTACTTC. It is translated as CSASVAGGYEQYF.

This clonotype was detected only a few times. The V call is TRBV15, the J call TRBJ2-5; TRBD2 agrees at 12 bases. The CDR3 runs 16 residues. In germline, CDR1 is LNHNV, CDR2 YYDKDF (reference sequence). V shed 3 bases, J shed 6 bases, and the junction held 8 bases outside the gene matches. CDR3 protein: CATSSRRLAGEKTQYF. DNA for the CDR3: TGTGCCACCAGCAGCCGAAGACTAGCGGGAGAAAAGACCCAGTACTTC. The full variable domain, rest sourced from reference TRBV15 and TRBJ2-5, is DAMVIQNPRYQVTQFGKPVTLSCSQTLNHNVMYWYQQKSSQAPKLLFHYYDKDFNNEADTPDNFQSRRPNTSFCFLDIRSPGLGDTAMYLCATSSRRLAGEKTQYFGPGTRLLVL.

In its sample, this clonotype was seen many times. The chain has TRBV11-1 and TRBJ2-3; tentatively, D is TRBD2 (6 bases). Germline V lookup: CDR1 SGHAT, CDR2 FQDESV (reference sequence). CDR3 length equals 15 residues. The V end lost 4 bases, the J end lost 0 bases, and 11 bases lay between the germline ends. The CDR3 nucleotides are TGTGCCAGCAGCTCTTGGGGAGGTAGCACAGATACGCAGTATTTT. Its protein product is CASSSWGGSTDTQYF.

The chain joins TRBV20-1 to TRBJ2-7; 8 nucleotides agree with TRBD2. The germline V gene has CDR1 DFQATT and CDR2 SNEGSKA (reference sequence). V dropped 3 bases and J dropped 5; count of bases not matched to a gene: 9. This CDR3 contains 14 residues. The DNA of the CDR3 is TGCAGTGCTAGTGATCCGGCGGGAGGCCACGAGCAGTACTTC. Protein: CSASDPAGGHEQYF.

This clonotype has at least ten counts. CDR3 bases: TGTGCCAGCAGCGTATCCAGCGGGAGGGCCAGAGATACGCAGTATTTT. As protein: CASSVSSGRARDTQYF. The V call is TRBV9, the J call TRBJ2-3, with 10 nucleotides matching TRBD2. CDR1 SGDLS and CDR2 YYNGEE come from the germline V gene. The CDR3 loop spans 16 amino acids. J gave up 5 bases and V 1 base, and 7 bases lay outside the gene matches.

The table lists this clonotype with many counts. V usage is TRBV6-1 and J usage is TRBJ1-1; 9 nucleotides line up with TRBD1. In germline, CDR1 is MNHNS, CDR2 SASEGT. The CDR3 covers 14 residues. The V segment lost 7 bases and the J segment 6 bases; nucleotides outside the gene matches: 9. The CDR3 reads CASTLNRGLSEAFF. Written as DNA, the CDR3 is TGTGCCAGCACCCTGAACAGGGGGCTGTCTGAAGCTTTCTTT.

In its sample, this clonotype was seen many times. The chain employs TRBV5-5 and TRBJ2-4; 8 positions agree with TRBD2. V shed 3 bases, J shed 6 bases, and the junction held 8 bases outside the gene matches. Germline CDR1 reads SGHKS; CDR2 reads YYEKEE (reference sequence). The CDR3 is 15 residues long. The CDR3 DNA reads as TGTGCCAGCAGCTACTCGGGGGGGCGAGGAAACATTCAGTACTTC. Amino acid sequence: CASSYSGGRGNIQYF.

Ten or more counts support this clonotype. The V and J genes are TRBV11-2 and TRBJ2-4; possibly TRBD1 for D (6 bases). This CDR3 is built from 15 residues. The germline gives CDR1 SGHAT, CDR2 FQNNGV. Trimming took off 3 bases at V and 0 bases at J, with 9 bases between the two ends. The CDR3 loop reads CASSLGHSAKNIQYF. As DNA, the CDR3 is TGTGCCAGCAGCTTGGGACACTCAGCCAAAAACATTCAGTACTTC.

This clonotype was seen only a few times. This chain connects TRBV20-1 to TRBJ2-2; tentative D call: TRBD2 (6 bases). The CDR3 sequence is 16 residues long. CDR1 is DFQATT and CDR2 is SNEGSKA in the germline V gene (reference sequence). With 6 bases removed from V and 1 base from J, the gap between germline ends came to 18 bases. DNA for the CDR3: TGCAGTGCCCTAGTAAGGCGCGGGGTGAACACCGGGGAGCTGTTTTTT. Translation gives CSALVRRGVNTGELFF.

The V call is TRBV12-3 or TRBV12-4, the J call TRBJ1-2; D is undetermined. Deletions cut 0 bases from V and 8 bases from J, with 10 bases between. The CDR3 extends over 13 amino acids. The CDR3 is CASSLAAASGYTF. In DNA, the CDR3 is TGTGCCAGCAGTTTAGCGGCGGCTTCGGGCTACACCTTC.

This clonotype showed up many times. This chain joins TRBV7-9 and TRBJ2-2; TRBD1 agrees at 10 bases. The CDR3 extends over 15 amino acids. V was clipped by 5 bases and J by 4 bases; unmatched bases: 4. The germline V gene has CDR1 SEHNR and CDR2 FQNEAQ (reference sequence). The CDR3 loop reads CASSPDRGFTGELFF. The CDR3 DNA reads TGTGCCAGCAGCCCGGACAGGGGGTTCACCGGGGAGCTGTTTTTT.

The chain uses TRBV29-1 and TRBJ2-7, with D perhaps TRBD1 (5 bases). Germline CDR1 and CDR2: SQVTM and ANQGSEA. Deletions cut 5 bases from V and 1 base from J, with 12 bases between. The length of the CDR3 is 13 residues. The CDR3 sequence is CSVYQGGSYEQYF. In nucleotides, the CDR3 is TGCAGCGTTTATCAGGGTGGGTCCTACGAGCAGTACTTC.

This clonotype came up many times. The chain links TRBV5-1 to TRBJ2-3; D is perhaps TRBD2 (7 bases). This CDR3 is built from 16 residues. V lost 0 bases to trimming and J lost 4 bases, with 15 bases between them. Germline V gene sequence: CDR1 SGHRS, CDR2 YFSETQ. DNA for the CDR3: TGCGCCAGCAGCTTGGCGGGGGGCCGTGTTGCAGATACGCAGTATTTT. It encodes CASSLAGGRVADTQYF.

As to this clonotype: This may be a read error, as it is one base from a much larger clone. The chain joins TRBV28 to TRBJ2-1; 8 bases agree with TRBD2. The CDR3 covers 16 residues. Germline lookup yields CDR1 MDHEN and CDR2 SYDVKM. The CDR3: CASTSGTSGSYNERFF. The DNA of the CDR3 is TGTGCCAGCACCTCAGGTACTAGCGGCAGTTACAATGAGCGGTTCTTC.

The rearrangement uses TRBV5-4 and TRBJ1-2; weak D call: TRBD1 (6 bases). From germline, CDR1 is SGHNT and CDR2 YYREEE (reference sequence). V dropped 2 bases and J dropped 6 bases, with 11 bases sitting between them. There are 13 residues in the CDR3. This chain's CDR3 is CASSFERGNGYTF. CDR3 sequence (DNA): TGTGCCAGCAGCTTTGAAAGGGGGAATGGCTACACCTTC.

This clonotype was counted many times. This chain joins TRBV6-2 or TRBV6-3 and TRBJ2-1; 8 nucleotides match TRBD2. V gave up 6 bases and J gave up 6 bases; unmatched junction bases: 10. CDR3 length equals 15 residues. Per germline, CDR1 MNHEY and CDR2 SVGEGT. This chain's CDR3 is CASRGLRGGLNEQFF. The CDR3 DNA reads TGTGCCAGCAGGGGTCTCCGGGGGGGCCTCAATGAGCAGTTCTTC.

The chain combines TRBV18 with TRBJ2-1, with 12 bases fitting TRBD2. The ends lost 6 bases at V and 4 bases at J; junction bases unmatched: 7. The CDR3 covers 16 residues. Germline V CDR1 and CDR2: KGHSH, LQKENI. CDR3 in amino acids: CASSQGGLAGYNEQFF. The CDR3, as DNA: TGTGCCAGCTCCCAAGGAGGACTAGCGGGGTACAATGAGCAGTTCTTC.

In this sample, this clonotype turned up many times. DNA for the CDR3: TGTGCCAGCAGCTTCGCCTACGAGCAGTACTTC. It encodes CASSFAYEQYF. V gene TRBV7-9 combines with J gene TRBJ2-7, with D unresolved. V was cut by 3 bases and J by 2 bases, with 2 bases left in between. Germline V lookup: CDR1 SEHNR, CDR2 FQNEAQ (reference sequence). This CDR3 contains 11 residues.

V usage is TRBV12-3 or TRBV12-4 and J usage is TRBJ1-3; no clear D. This CDR3 region has 16 residues. V lost 2 bases to trimming and J lost 0 bases, with 11 bases between them. The CDR3 region is CASSLSLRTSGNTIYF. The CDR3 bases are TGTGCCAGCAGTTTAAGTCTCAGGACCTCTGGAAACACCATATATTTT.

This clonotype was recorded a few times. The chain employs TRBV20-1 and TRBJ1-1; D may be TRBD1 (5 bases). Trimming took 6 bases from V and 10 from J, leaving 15 bases between them. This CDR3 region has 11 residues. CDR1 is DFQATT and CDR2 is SNEGSKA in the germline V gene (reference sequence). The CDR3 coding sequence is TGCAGTGCCCCATCATGGGGGGTAGCTTTCTTT. As protein: CSAPSWGVAFF.

This chain joins TRBV20-1 and TRBJ2-7, with 10 positions matching TRBD2. The CDR3 is made up of 16 amino acids. V shed 3 bases and J 1 base; nucleotides not matched to a gene: 9. Germline CDR1 reads DFQATT; CDR2 reads SNEGSKA (reference sequence). Here the CDR3 DNA reads TGCAGTGCTAGTTCTCTAGCGGGAGCTTCTTCCTACGAGCAGTACTTC. This sequence encodes CSASSLAGASSYEQYF.

This clonotype was observed a handful of times. V is TRBV7-9 and J is TRBJ1-1; a possible D gene is TRBD1 (6 bases). The germline V gene encodes CDR1 SEHNR and CDR2 FQNEAQ (reference sequence). Trimming took 6 bases from V and 10 from J, leaving 27 bases between them. The CDR3 spans 16 residues. The CDR3 DNA reads TGTGCCAGCAGTCCCCCGGGGAGAGGGGGGGCTTTCGGAGCTTTCTTT. Amino acids: CASSPPGRGGAFGAFF.

This clonotype was picked up many times. The rearrangement uses TRBV11-2 and TRBJ2-2, with D maybe TRBD1 (5 bases). V lost 5 bases and J 1 base, leaving 8 bases between the germline ends. The CDR3 spans 14 residues. The germline gives CDR1 SGHAT, CDR2 FQNNGV. Here the CDR3 reads CASSTQENTGELFF. CDR3 DNA sequence: TGTGCCAGCAGCACACAGGAGAACACCGGGGAGCTGTTTTTT.